The 17 T cell receptor beta chains below were found in one sample sequenced in a study of T-cell memory formation after mild COVID-19. From the 5' RACE reads, TCRdb called clonotypes with MiXCR, one entry per CDR3 protein. The repertoire consists of 390,000 or so distinct CDR3 sequences, with 16% occurring once and the leading ten covering about 22%. Input material: PBMCs or a T cell subset sorted from them (not recorded which). The receptors were gathered from a man younger than 30 who had mild COVID-19 (a few samples of this study predate the infection). Cell type and time point are not known.

V and J are TRBV7-8 and TRBJ2-7; D gene unclear. CDR1 and CDR2 from the germline V gene are SGHVS and FQNEAQ. V lost 5 bases and J lost 3, with 11 bases in between. This CDR3 contains 13 residues. DNA for the CDR3: TGTGCCAGCAGCCTACCTTCGCACTACGAGCAGTACGTC. This sequence encodes CASSLPSHYEQYV.

This clonotype was counted only a few times. The rearrangement uses TRBV28 and TRBJ1-6; possibly TRBD1 for D (6 bases). CDR1 and CDR2 (germline): MDHEN, SYDVKM. The CDR3 totals 13 residues. The germline V and J ends were trimmed by 8 bases and 6 bases, with 11 bases remaining between them. The DNA of the CDR3 is TGTGCCAGCCAGGGGATGGGTAATTCACCCCTCCACTTT. It is translated as CASQGMGNSPLHF.

As to this clonotype: This sequence may be a read error, since a much larger clone differs from it by one base. The V gene is TRBV15, the J gene TRBJ1-1, with TRBD1 identical over 7 bases. The CDR3 spans 13 residues. CDR1 is LNHNV and CDR2 is YYDKDF in the germline V gene (reference sequence). The junction had 3 bases not matched to a gene; V was cut back by 1 base and J by 7 bases. The CDR3 DNA reads TGTGCCACCAGCAGAGTGAACAGGGGTGAAGCTTTCTTT. This sequence encodes CATSRVNRGEAFF.

The rearrangement uses TRBV7-9 and TRBJ1-2; no clear D. V gave up 3 bases and J gave up 4 bases, with 9 bases separating them. Germline-derived CDR1 and CDR2 are SEHNR and FQNEAQ (reference sequence). The CDR3 is 13 amino acids. CDR3 nucleotides: TGTGCCAGCAGCTTTAGCAGATCCTATGGCTACACCTTC. It codes for CASSFSRSYGYTF.

V usage is TRBV18 and J usage is TRBJ1-1; TRBD1 is a possible D gene (6 bases). The CDR3 is 14 residues long. The V gene lost 6 bases and the J gene lost 2 bases, with 13 bases spanning the gap. Germline assignment: CDR1 KGHSH and CDR2 LQKENI. The chain's CDR3 is CASSRGGSNTEAFF. For the CDR3, the DNA is TGTGCCAGCTCGAGAGGGGGTTCTAACACTGAAGCTTTCTTT.

The sample holds many counts of this clonotype. The chain is built from TRBV5-6 and TRBJ2-3, with 11 bases identical to TRBD2. The V gene's germline CDR1 is SGHDT and CDR2 YYEEEE. The CDR3 is made up of 16 amino acids. J lost 3 bases, V lost 9 bases, and 12 bases had no gene match. CDR3 sequence: CATKKLAGDATDTQYF. The CDR3 DNA reads as TGTGCCACAAAAAAACTAGCGGGAGATGCAACAGATACGCAGTATTTT.

A few counts support this clonotype. The chain combines TRBV2 with TRBJ1-6; D not resolved. Trimming pared 3 bases from V and 10 bases from J, leaving 13 bases between. CDR3 length equals 14 residues. Germline V gene lookup returns CDR1 SNHLY and CDR2 FYNNEI. The CDR3 nucleotides are TGTGCCAGCAGTGACCGGATTCTGCCATCACCCCTCCACTTT. This translates into CASSDRILPSPLHF.

This chain links TRBV20-1 with TRBJ1-2; D gene uncertain. The CDR3 is made up of 11 amino acids. Germline values: CDR1 DFQATT, CDR2 SNEGSKA (reference sequence). The ends were cut back, 2 bases at V and 8 bases at J, with 9 bases in the middle. The CDR3 sequence: CSARKVRGYTF. CDR3 coding DNA: TGCAGTGCTAGAAAGGTGCGCGGCTACACCTTC.

This rearrangement joins TRBV5-6 to TRBJ2-2; TRBD1 matches at 7 bases. The germline gives CDR1 SGHDT, CDR2 YYEEEE. There are 16 residues in the CDR3. V gave up 2 bases and J gave up 1 base; unmatched junction bases: 5. The CDR3 sequence: CASSFTGALNTGELFF. CDR3 sequence (DNA): TGTGCCAGCAGCTTTACAGGGGCCCTGAACACCGGGGAGCTGTTTTTT.

The chain carries TRBV7-9 and TRBJ2-7; D gene uncertain. Germline V gene sequence: CDR1 SEHNR, CDR2 FQNEAQ (reference sequence). Trimming left V 5 bases short and J 4 bases short, with 6 bases between. The CDR3 is 11 residues long. For the CDR3, the DNA is TGTGCCAGCAGCCTACAGTACGAGCAGTACTTC. Its translation is CASSLQYEQYF.

There are a few counts of this clonotype. The chain joins TRBV4-3 to TRBJ1-2; TRBD1 matches at 8 bases. CDR1 and CDR2 (germline): LGHNA, YSLEER. J gave up 4 bases and V 4 bases, and 20 bases lay outside the gene matches. The CDR3 sequence is 19 residues long. Here the CDR3 DNA reads TGCGCCAGCAGCCCCTATCACGGACAGGGTGTCGTAGTTGGCTATGGCTACACCTTC. It is translated as CASSPYHGQGVVVGYGYTF.

The chain has TRBV11-2 and TRBJ2-3; unclear D gene. The length of the CDR3 is 15 residues. CDR1 and CDR2 (germline): SGHAT, FQNNGV. Trimming took 1 base from V and 0 from J, leaving 8 bases between them. CDR3 DNA: TGTGCCAGCAGCTTAGGGCACAAAAGCACAGATACGCAGTATTTT. Translated, it gives CASSLGHKSTDTQYF.

The J gene is TRBJ2-7, the V gene TRBV4-3, with D unclear. CDR3 length: 14 amino acids. V was cut by 4 bases and J by 1 base, with 11 bases left in between. The germline V gene has CDR1 LGHNA and CDR2 YSLEER. For the CDR3, the DNA is TGCGCCAGCAGCCCAACGGAGTGGTCCTACGAGCAGTACTTC. Amino acids: CASSPTEWSYEQYF.

The chain carries TRBV5-6 and TRBJ2-5; 7 positions agree with TRBD1. The J segment lost 2 bases and the V segment lost 2 bases, leaving 9 bases of the junction unmatched. Germline V lookup: CDR1 SGHDT, CDR2 YYEEEE. The length of the CDR3 is 16 residues. The CDR3 bases are TGTGCCAGCAGCTTCGGCACCTGGACAGGACAAGAGACCCAGTACTTC. It codes for CASSFGTWTGQETQYF.

This sequence joins TRBV10-3 and TRBJ2-7, with TRBD2 matching over 8 bases. V trimming: 11 bases; J trimming: 3 bases; junction bases outside the gene matches: 21. The CDR3 runs 17 residues. Germline-derived CDR1 and CDR2 are ENHRY and SYGVKD. CDR3 sequence reads: CALRSRLAHLRGYEQYV. CDR3 in DNA: TGTGCCCTTCGAAGCCGACTAGCGCATCTTAGGGGCTACGAGCAGTACGTC.

The V and J genes are TRBV10-3 and TRBJ2-5, with 7 bases aligning to TRBD2. Germline V CDR1 and CDR2: ENHRY, SYGVKD. V gave up 3 bases and J gave up 2 bases; unmatched junction bases: 3. The CDR3 covers 14 residues. CDR3: CAISDRGEQETQYF. The DNA of the CDR3 is TGTGCCATCAGTGATCGGGGGGAACAAGAGACCCAGTACTTC.

The chain combines TRBV6-5 with TRBJ2-6, with D hard to call. This CDR3 is 16 amino acids long. CDR1 and CDR2 from the germline V gene are MNHEY and SVGAGI. Trimming took off 4 bases at V and 2 bases at J, with 12 bases between the two ends. The CDR3 sequence: CASSSAAAPGANVLTF. The DNA of the CDR3 is TGTGCCAGCAGTTCGGCCGCGGCCCCTGGGGCCAACGTCCTGACTTTC.